These 29 T cell receptor beta chains share one sample of origin, sequenced in a study of T cell repertoires in cytomegalovirus infection. No antigen has been assigned to these receptors. TCRdb recomputed calls from the reads with MiXCR, one row per CDR3 protein. The sample has 100,000 to 150,000 distinct CDR3 sequences; 32% are singletons. The sequences come from CD8+ T cells from cultured PBMCs, collected from culture after CMV antigen stimulation. The receptors shown here come from a human donor in good health (CMV status not recorded). Some clones in this sample may be carry-over from other donors' samples.

The chain joins TRBV12-3 or TRBV12-4 to TRBJ1-1; D may be TRBD1 (6 bases). The length of the CDR3 is 14 residues. V was cut by 7 bases and J by 2 bases, with 14 bases left in between. The CDR3 sequence is CASNLGGPNTEAFF. The CDR3 DNA is TGTGCCAGCAATCTAGGGGGACCCAACACTGAAGCTTTCTTT.

The table lists this clonotype with many counts. J is TRBJ1-1 and V is TRBV7-6; D possibly corresponds to TRBD1 (5 bases). The CDR3 sequence is 14 residues long. V was trimmed by 5 bases and J by 4 bases, leaving 14 bases between them. The germline V gene encodes CDR1 SGHVS and CDR2 FNYEAQ. In nucleotides, the CDR3 is TGTGCCAGCAGCCCCACGGGGAGGGGCACTGAAGCTTTCTTT. Its translation is CASSPTGRGTEAFF.

The chain carries TRBV19 and TRBJ1-2; 8 nucleotides line up with TRBD1. After removal of 8 bases from V and 5 bases from J, the junction contained 13 bases not matched to a gene. There are 15 residues in the CDR3. Germline assignment: CDR1 LNHDA and CDR2 SQIVND (reference sequence). The DNA for the CDR3 is TGTGCCAGTGCCAGGGGGCTTTACTCCGAGTATGGCTACACCTTC. Translating it yields CASARGLYSEYGYTF.

The chain employs TRBV12-3 or TRBV12-4 and TRBJ1-1, with 7 bases identical to TRBD1. The CDR3 has 14 residues. The V and J ends lost 8 bases and 4 bases, in that order; junction bases with no gene match: 10. The CDR3 nucleotides read TGTGCCAGCCGAGGGGGCCTCGGAAGCACTGAAGCTTTCTTT. This codes for CASRGGLGSTEAFF.

Turning to this clonotype: A much larger clone sits a single nucleotide away, making a read error possible. The CDR3 does not close with the conserved phenylalanine or tryptophan, likely indicating a read error. This chain connects TRBV6-2 or TRBV6-3 to TRBJ1-5; the D gene is possibly TRBD1 (5 bases). The CDR3 sequence is 15 residues long. With 0 bases removed from V and 5 bases from J, the gap between germline ends came to 11 bases. Germline V gene data show CDR1 as MNHEY and CDR2 as SVGEGT. The CDR3 sequence: CASSYSPLGDQPQHL. The DNA of the CDR3 is TGTGCCAGCAGTTACTCTCCATTAGGGGATCAGCCCCAGCATCTT.

This clonotype was observed a handful of times. The chain couples TRBV27 to TRBJ1-4, with 9 bases lining up with TRBD1. The CDR3 totals 16 residues. Germline loops: CDR1 MNHEY, CDR2 SMNVEV (reference sequence). J gave up 4 bases and V 5 bases, and 8 bases lay outside the gene matches. CDR3 protein: CASSQTTGGFNEKLFF. CDR3 nucleotide sequence: TGTGCCAGCAGTCAAACGACAGGGGGATTTAATGAAAAACTGTTTTTT.

The V gene is TRBV6-6, the J gene TRBJ1-6; tentatively, D is TRBD1 (5 bases). V lost 5 bases, J lost 3 bases, and 11 bases lay in between. This CDR3 region has 15 residues. From germline, CDR1 is MNHNY and CDR2 SVGAGI (reference sequence). CDR3 nucleotides: TGTGCCAGCAGTGCCCGACAGATCTATAATTCACCCCTCCACTTT. It specifies CASSARQIYNSPLHF.

In nucleotides, the CDR3 is TGTGCCAGCAGCTTGCGTGGTAGCGGGGGGCGCACAGATACGCAGTATTTT. This gives the protein CASSLRGSGGRTDTQYF. The V and J genes are TRBV5-4 and TRBJ2-3; 10 nucleotides match TRBD2. This CDR3 region has 17 residues. V shed 1 base, J shed 1 base, and the junction held 6 bases outside the gene matches. Germline V gene lookup returns CDR1 SGHNT and CDR2 YYREEE (reference sequence).

The chain recombines TRBV7-2 with TRBJ2-1; 14 bases align to TRBD2. V lost 4 bases, J lost 2 bases, and 10 bases stayed unmatched. CDR1 and CDR2 from the germline V gene are SGHTA and FQGNSA. This CDR3 region has 19 residues. The CDR3 nucleotides read TGTGCCAGCAGCTCCCTCCCCCCGACTAGCGGGGGGGCCTACAATGAGCAGTTCTTC. This translates into CASSSLPPTSGGAYNEQFF. Using reference TRBV7-2 and TRBJ2-1 for the parts outside the CDR3, the full variable domain is GAGVSQSPSNKVTEKGKDVELRCDPISGHTALYWYRQSLGQGLEFLIYFQGNSAPDKSGLPSDRFSAERTGGSVSTLTIQRTQQEDSAVYLCASSSLPPTSGGAYNEQFFGPGTRLTVL.

In its sample, this clonotype was seen a few times. This sequence joins TRBV7-2 and TRBJ2-7, with TRBD2 matching 9 bases. This CDR3 comprises 14 residues. CDR1 is SGHTA and CDR2 is FQGNSA in the germline V gene. V trimming: 5 bases; J trimming: 2 bases; junction bases outside the gene matches: 4. The CDR3 DNA reads TGTGCCAGCAGCGTTGCGGGGGGGACCTACGAGCAGTACTTC. It codes for CASSVAGGTYEQYF.

Only a few counts were recorded for this clonotype. The chain has TRBV20-1 and TRBJ2-7, with TRBD1 identical over 7 bases. In germline, CDR1 is DFQATT, CDR2 SNEGSKA (reference sequence). V trimming: 8 bases; J trimming: 6 bases; junction bases outside the gene matches: 13. This CDR3 is 13 amino acids long. The chain's CDR3 is CSTIRQGPVEQYF. The CDR3 DNA sequence: TGCAGTACCATACGACAGGGTCCTGTCGAGCAGTACTTC.

The chain recombines TRBV20-1 with TRBJ2-6; tentatively, D is TRBD1 (6 bases). This CDR3 comprises 17 residues. Trimming took 3 bases from V and 0 from J, leaving 15 bases between them. CDR1 is DFQATT and CDR2 is SNEGSKA in the germline V gene (reference sequence). CDR3 residues: CSASTGTSSSGANVLTF. DNA of the CDR3: TGCAGTGCTAGCACCGGGACATCGAGCTCTGGGGCCAACGTCCTGACTTTC.

The CDR3 DNA reads as TGCGCCAGCAGCCAATTCCCTGGAGGGGAAAGGGGTACGCAGTATTTT. Encoded protein: CASSQFPGGERGTQYF. This chain connects TRBV4-1 to TRBJ2-3, with D perhaps matching TRBD2 (6 bases). The CDR3 sequence is 16 residues long. CDR1 is MGHRA, CDR2 YSYEKL, per germline. The V gene lost 2 bases and the J gene lost 8 bases, with 20 bases spanning the gap.

This clonotype was seen a few times. This chain uses TRBV7-2 with TRBJ1-2, with a tentative D call TRBD1 (5 bases). The CDR3 length is 16 residues. Per the germline V gene, CDR1 is SGHTA and CDR2 is FQGNSA. The V and J ends lost 3 bases and 1 base respectively, with 15 bases between them. The chain's CDR3 is CASSFRQGDFNYGYTF. The CDR3, as DNA: TGTGCCAGCAGCTTCCGCCAGGGAGATTTTAACTATGGCTACACCTTC.

This clonotype was seen many times. V gene TRBV5-6 combines with J gene TRBJ2-3; tentative D call: TRBD1 (5 bases). Per the germline V gene, CDR1 is SGHDT and CDR2 is YYEEEE. This CDR3 region has 14 residues. V was cut by 4 bases and J by 7 bases, with 16 bases left in between. As DNA, the CDR3 is TGTGCCAGCAGCCATGTGGACAATCCGAATACGCAGTATTTT. Its protein product is CASSHVDNPNTQYF.

This clonotype showed up just once. The rearrangement joins TRBV19 to TRBJ1-6; unclear D gene. The CDR3 covers 16 residues. V lost 5 bases, J lost 4 bases, and 15 bases lay in between. CDR1 is LNHDA, CDR2 SQIVND, per germline (reference sequence). This CDR3 reads CASSHSLGSYNSPLHF. The CDR3 DNA sequence: TGTGCCAGTAGTCACTCTCTGGGGAGTTATAATTCACCCCTCCACTTT.

The chain is built from TRBV9 and TRBJ2-2, with 8 positions matching TRBD1. With V trimmed by 4 bases and J by 2 bases, 4 bases remained unmatched. This CDR3 has 15 amino acids. The V gene's germline CDR1 is SGDLS and CDR2 YYNGEE. The CDR3 region has the DNA TGTGCCAGCAGCCCACAGGGGGGAAACACCGGGGAGCTGTTTTTT. It is translated as CASSPQGGNTGELFF.

This clonotype was seen more than once but under ten times. The rearrangement joins TRBV4-1 to TRBJ2-1; a possible D gene is TRBD2 (6 bases). Germline V lookup: CDR1 MGHRA, CDR2 YSYEKL. The CDR3 length is 15 residues. V lost 1 base and J lost 5, with 12 bases in between. CDR3 residues: CASSQVGGTHNEQFF. DNA for the CDR3: TGCGCCAGCAGCCAAGTCGGGGGAACCCACAATGAGCAGTTCTTC.

This rearrangement joins TRBV18 to TRBJ2-1, with D perhaps matching TRBD2 (6 bases). The V end lost 1 base, the J end lost 10 bases, and 17 bases lay between the germline ends. Germline CDR1 reads KGHSH; CDR2 reads LQKENI. This CDR3 region has 15 residues. CDR3 residues: CASSPRPQLGSEQFF. In DNA, the CDR3 is TGTGCCAGCTCACCACGACCCCAACTCGGGAGCGAGCAGTTCTTC. Looking up the rest from reference TRBV18 and TRBJ2-1 gives the full variable domain: NAGVMQNPRHLVRRRGQEARLRCSPMKGHSHVYWYRQLPEEGLKFMVYLQKENIIDESGMPKERFSAEFPKEGPSILRIQQVVRGDSAAYFCASSPRPQLGSEQFFGPGTRLTVL.

This clonotype was seen repeatedly, ten times or more. J is TRBJ2-3 and V is TRBV7-2; the match to TRBD2 covers 7 bases. CDR3 size: 15 residues. Germline values: CDR1 SGHTA, CDR2 FQGNSA. Trimming cost V 2 bases and J 7 bases; bases outside gene matches: 9. The CDR3 DNA sequence: TGTGCCAGCAGCTTAACGGGGGGATCCCTCCATACGCAGTATTTT. This codes for CASSLTGGSLHTQYF.

The rearrangement uses TRBV30 and TRBJ1-2; D call uncertain. Trimming shortened V by 4 bases and J by 2 bases, and 23 bases separated the two germline ends. The CDR3 is made up of 17 amino acids. Germline CDR1 GTSNPN, CDR2 SVGIG (reference sequence). The CDR3 here is CAWIRQTTYPDNYGYTF. CDR3 sequence (DNA): TGTGCCTGGATTAGGCAGACGACCTACCCGGACAACTATGGCTACACCTTC.

J is TRBJ1-5 and V is TRBV6-2 or TRBV6-3; D not resolved. V gave up 5 bases and J gave up 2 bases, with 13 bases separating them. In germline, CDR1 is MNHEY, CDR2 SVGEGT. This CDR3 is 15 amino acids long. In nucleotides, the CDR3 is TGTGCCAGCAGTAACCGAGGCGGTGGCAATCAGCCCCAGCATTTT. It encodes CASSNRGGGNQPQHF.

The chain joins TRBV2 to TRBJ2-7, with 9 bases identical to TRBD1. Germline V lookup: CDR1 SNHLY, CDR2 FYNNEI. This CDR3 is 15 amino acids long. V lost 2 bases, J lost 4 bases, and 6 bases stayed unmatched. The CDR3 protein is CASSESRTGAYEQYF. CDR3 bases: TGTGCCAGCAGTGAATCGCGGACAGGGGCTTACGAGCAGTACTTC.

The chain is built from TRBV11-2 and TRBJ2-7, with D perhaps being TRBD1 or TRBD2 (5 bases each). Trimming stripped 5 bases from V and 10 bases from J, with 15 bases between. This CDR3 contains 12 residues. Germline assignment: CDR1 SGHAT and CDR2 FQNNGV. The CDR3 here is CASSPTGWDQYF. The CDR3 coding sequence is TGTGCCAGCAGCCCAACGGGGTGGGACCAGTACTTC.

This clonotype was recorded a few times. The rearrangement uses TRBV6-6 and TRBJ1-2; D is undetermined. Between the trimmed V and J ends, which lost 7 bases and 0 bases, there was a span of 21 bases. CDR3 size: 17 residues. CDR1 and CDR2 from the germline V gene are MNHNY and SVGAGI (reference sequence). The CDR3 coding sequence is TGTGCCAGCACTCACTCGGGGTCACCCCTTGCTAACTATGGCTACACCTTC. Its protein is CASTHSGSPLANYGYTF.

The genes are TRBV4-3 and TRBJ1-1; D gene uncertain. From germline, CDR1 is LGHNA and CDR2 YSLEER. Trimming took 3 bases from V and 7 from J, leaving 6 bases between them. This CDR3 comprises 11 residues. The CDR3 sequence: CASSHYIEAFF. The CDR3 nucleotides are TGCGCCAGCAGCCACTACATTGAAGCTTTCTTT.

The CDR3 nucleotides read TGTGCCAGTAGTATAGATTGGTGGCGGGGACGCACTGAAGCTTTCTTT. This gives the protein CASSIDWWRGRTEAFF. This rearrangement joins TRBV19 to TRBJ1-1, with D possibly being TRBD1 (5 bases). V gave up 0 bases and J gave up 4 bases, with 15 bases separating them. Germline CDR1 reads LNHDA; CDR2 reads SQIVND (reference sequence). The CDR3 contains 16 residues.

The V gene is TRBV6-5, the J gene TRBJ2-5; TRBD2 matches at 11 bases. The CDR3 runs to 17 residues. Losses at the gene ends were 0 bases for V and 5 bases for J; bases not matched to a gene: 8. Germline loops: CDR1 MNHEY, CDR2 SVGAGI. CDR3 bases: TGTGCCAGCAGTTACTCGTCGCTAGCGGGGGGCCTGGAGACCCAGTACTTC. Amino acids: CASSYSSLAGGLETQYF.

The rearrangement joins TRBV7-6 to TRBJ1-3, with 9 nucleotides matching TRBD1. The V segment lost 4 bases and the J segment 2 bases; nucleotides outside the gene matches: 6. Germline CDR1 is SGHVS and CDR2 is FNYEAQ. The CDR3 covers 16 residues. The CDR3 nucleotides read TGTGCCAGCAGCTCCGCCGGGACAGGGCCTGGAAACACCATATATTTT. Protein: CASSSAGTGPGNTIYF.